The text below deals with one TCR beta chain. The antigen this receptor binds is unknown. No clone much larger than this one lies a single base away; base qualities are absent. Library preparation employed the immunoSEQ multiplex PCR assay. The multiplex PCR relied on a mix of 60 forward primers for TCR Vbeta segments and 13 reverse primers for TCR Jbeta segments. The CDR3 region of rearranged TCR beta genes was amplified from genomic DNA with a multiplex PCR assay. The Illumina HiSeq System was used to sequence the amplified TCR beta libraries as 87-base-pair reads. As for the authors' bioinformatics: In a later analysis, 80 million or so unique TCR beta chains were counted across the approximately 670 repertoires, and roughly 10 million of these chains were shared by at least two donors. To remove PCR and sequencing errors, raw reads were error-corrected and collapsed into unique sequences using a nearest-neighbor algorithm that merged closely related sequences. To assign V, D and J gene segments, CDR3 sequences were aligned to IMGT reference sequences. For a sequence to be retained, at least a six-nucleotide match to both a V gene segment and a J gene segment was required. A rearrangement was called productive if the CDR3 had no stop codons and remained in frame with V and J, and every other rearrangement was called non-productive. Following IMGT convention, CDR3 was defined as the stretch from the second conserved V-encoded cysteine to the conserved J-encoded phenylalanine. The earlier analysis of some 540 of the donors excluded any sequence lacking an unambiguous match to a single V gene segment. An earlier analysis of 587 of the donors classified V segments as functional when productive rearrangements were above 56.7% and as segregating when the standard deviation between donors was above 5%. To diagnose cytomegalovirus status from the catalog of TCR beta chain sequences, a statistical classification framework was built. In a later analysis, TCR nucleotide sequences were compared against IMGT/GENE-DB human TR gene sequences so that V and J genes could be assigned. The TCRdist pipeline was used in a later analysis to assign CDR3 sequences and most-parsimonious VDJ recombination scenarios. In a later analysis, each TCR beta chain was defined by its CDR3 amino acid sequence together with its V-gene family, and reads without a unique V-gene family were excluded. A later analysis removed over 500 highly shared, low-generation-probability nucleotide sequences to deal with suspected cross-contamination and a sequencing artifact. In a later analysis, a clonal expansion index was calculated for each public chain from normalized within-repertoire ranks of inferred template counts. Generation probabilities in a later analysis came from a VDJ recombination model fitted to out-of-frame rearrangements, and those results were checked against IGoR. In a later analysis, hypergeometric tests were used to score TCR-TCR, TCR-HLA and TCR-CMV co-occurrence, with a repertoire-size bias correction applied to TCR pairs. To estimate false discovery rates, a later analysis permuted the HLA or CMV assignments 20 times. In a later analysis, co-occurring TCRs were grouped using DBSCAN, with TCRdist sequence similarity added in when clustering inside HLA-allele-positive subsets. Repertoires with fewer than 30,000 or more than 120,000 public chains were left out of co-occurrence clustering, as were five repertoires with anomalous nucleotide sharing. Entries here come from immuneACCESS through TCRdb and include only in-frame sequences with V and J called. Some clones fail to appear in such tables; in the studies checked, an unresolved V gene covers under half of the shortfall, and the cause of the remainder is unknown. V and J calls and clone size are given by that table; D and trimming were obtained from the DNA. This sample holds approximately 190,000 clones; around 86% were observed only once. Over 5.5% of the sample lies in the top ten.

This entry comes from a study of cytomegalovirus exposure and HLA in healthy donors (dated by TCRdb to about 2017). Context from the whole study: An earlier analysis of several hundred of the donors reported 276 Gb of sequence data and 100 million to 130 million unique TCR beta sequences from about 180 million T cells. Across some 400 genotyped donors of the cohort, an average of 235,054 unique TCR beta nucleotide sequences per donor were sequenced, and approximately 19% of those sequences were non-productive. HLA typing included class I and class II loci at four-digit resolution. Because of strong linkage in the cohort, four to six DR-DQ haplotypes were treated as single units for association and clustering. The study aimed to test whether cataloging public T cell receptors could reveal signatures of past pathogen exposure. A separate validation cohort of about 110 different subjects was used in addition to the roughly 700-subject first cohort. A later analysis re-analyzed previously published TCR beta repertoires from hundreds of donors and added high-resolution HLA genotyping to study TCR occurrence patterns. Of the approximately 400 genotyped donors, approximately 83% fell in the genetic ancestry cluster associated with self-reported Caucasian donors. All discovery cohort repertoires had been generated using a single sequencing platform. To predict cytomegalovirus infection status, the study brought together high-throughput TCR immunosequencing, statistical association of individual TCRs with disease status, and machine learning. A later genetic analysis used genome-wide SNP genotypes for about three fifths of the 666 donors, treating that subset as a discovery cohort. Typing coverage differed by locus: A, B, C, DRB1 and DQB1 were typed in roughly 620-630 donors, DQA1 in about 550, DPA1 in some 610, and DPB1 in approximately 450. Rather than using new phenotypic data, the later analysis identified candidate immune exposures from TCR beta sequences and from how often those sequences occurred across donors. Using immunosequencing, the study profiled T cell repertoires from 666 subjects and related those repertoires to cytomegalovirus serostatus. An early release covering some 640 HLA-typed donors comprised about 290 gigabases of sequencing data and 85 million to 100 million unique TCR sequences. An earlier analysis of some 500 of the donors applied high-throughput TCR beta sequencing to assess whether each TCR beta V gene segment acted as functional or pseudogenic. Donor age, sex, ethnicity and CMV serostatus were collected together with the repertoire data. Summary of the overall study and its limitations: Specific HLA alleles were associated with roughly 16,000 TCR beta sequences at a false discovery rate of 0.05 in a later analysis. A later genetic analysis associated a missense DCLRE1C variant with V-gene and J-gene trimming of TCR beta chains, and an independent cohort replicated the association. Because some donors lacked HLA typing at each locus, the association tests relied only on the typed subset. Some IMGT-functional V segments, including TRBV6-2 and TRBV6-3, could not be told apart with the 87-base-pair reads, so those segments were excluded. The sequencing pipeline was judged likely to have produced a cluster of highly shared sequence variants as a technical artifact. Because counts were too low, about 17 rarely observed V segments, including chromosome 9 orphons, were excluded from the earlier analysis of several hundred of the donors. Only TCR beta chains were sequenced in this cohort, and the absence of alpha or paired-chain data limited detectable features. According to a later analysis, most CMV-associated TCR beta chains appeared to be HLA-restricted, and the HLA associations seemed to be driven largely by CMV exposure. In a later analysis, TCR association rates were found to vary across HLA loci, with the most associated TCRs seen for DRB1 alleles and the fewest for HLA-C alleles. When HLA alleles, especially DR and DQ, strongly co-occurred, TCR associations were difficult to assign to individual alleles. The only immune exposure information available for the cohort was CMV serostatus. It was suggested by the authors that the approach could potentially be generalized to other disease states and immunological phenotypes. Across donors, most TCR sequences were observed very rarely, whereas some public TCRs were present in many individuals. In vitro tests confirmed that a few of the cytomegalovirus-associated TCR beta chains recognize cytomegalovirus antigens. Correlated functional status among segregating V segments might reflect linkage disequilibrium, but an unknown experimental factor could not be ruled out. In a later analysis, several top co-occurrence clusters were reported to appear linked to parvovirus B19, influenza, CMV and Epstein-Barr virus. An earlier analysis of approximately 570 of the donors showed that most TCR beta V segments appeared in productive rearrangements either about 87% or about 30% of the time, which broadly matched IMGT annotations. In the study, roughly 160 TCR beta chains were listed as associated with cytomegalovirus. Roughly uniform sequencing depth across donors was assumed in presence/absence analyses, although this assumption may not hold. The classifier was reported to diagnose cytomegalovirus status with high specificity and sensitivity in both the original and validation cohorts. A further reported finding was that TCR beta sequences accurately predicted the HLA-A and HLA-B alleles for most subjects in the first cohort. According to a later genetic analysis, donors in an Asian-associated ancestry cluster had fewer N-insertions in productive TCRs than the approximately 630-donor mean. In a later analysis, HLA-associated TCR beta chains were found to be more clonally expanded and to have lower generation probabilities than equally common non-associated chains.

Taken from the germline V gene, the CDR1 and CDR2 loops are MDHEN and SYDVKM. V is clipped by 5 bases and J by 0 bases, and the sequence between their germline boundaries is 16 bases long. The CDR3 starts with the cysteine, ends with the phenylalanine, and has 16 residues. The only DNA kept is the CDR3, 48 bases in frame from the first base. The cohort consisted of 650 to 850 healthy bone marrow donors. At the time of sampling, every cohort member was nominally healthy, though immune exposures that went unrecorded were likely present. The donor was CMV seropositive and was included in the group of about 290 seropositive cohort members. A peripheral blood sample was collected from each donor, and TCR beta sequencing was performed on peripheral blood mononuclear cells. Genomic DNA extraction from the blood cell samples was performed with the Qiagen DNeasy Blood Extraction Kit.

This receptor was obtained from a man aged 35 to 55 in good health and CMV-seropositive. The V gene is TRBV28 and the J gene is TRBJ1-2; the D segment could be TRBD1, given 5 matching bases. Sample: PBMCs. The CDR3 amino acid sequence is: CASSPRRGASNYGYTF. The sequenced DNA is TGTGCCAGCAGTCCCCGGAGGGGAGCCTCTAACTATGGCTACACCTTC.